This T cell receptor beta chain was found in a study of blood T cell repertoires in COVID-19. In the authors' methods: Reference gene primer amplification yielded estimated nucleated cell counts. Profiling relied on immunoSEQ multiplex PCR, and the TCRdb table lists in-frame clones only, not all of them. V and J calls plus clone size are reproduced from that table; the DNA served to infer D and trimming. The sample lists about 150,000 clones, 70% to 85% occurring once. Germline V lookup: CDR1 MNHNS, CDR2 SASEGT. The CDR3 is 14 residues long. Trimming cost V 3 bases and J 4 bases, with 12 bases left between them.

Sequencing input: peripheral blood. The rearrangement links TRBV6-1 to TRBJ1-2; a weak D match, TRBD1 (6 bases). This clonotype originated in a man aged 55-75 years with COVID-19, enrolled during active disease. The CDR3 coding sequence is TGTGCCAGCAGTGATATCGTCAGGGGCTATGGCTACACCTTC. Protein: CASSDIVRGYGYTF.